This T cell receptor beta chain originates from a study of blood T cell repertoires in COVID-19. Overall study context: Specimens from acute and convalescent COVID-19 originated in the United States, Italy and Spain. From T cells, B-cell-depleted T cells, or PBMCs came the material, which was cDNA or gDNA.

The germline V gene encodes CDR1 LGHDT and CDR2 YNNKEL (reference sequence). CDR3 length: 17 residues. Deletions cut 1 base from V and 5 bases from J, with 18 bases between. Per the study methods: Counts of nucleated cells, estimated from reference gene primer amplification, were obtained. The protocol was immunoSEQ multiplex PCR, while the TCRdb copy is restricted to in-frame clones and leaves out a portion. The DNA was the basis for D and trimming; V, J and clone size are from that table. The repertoire has about 210,000 clones, approximately 91% of them found once; the top ten carry 4% to 6%. The rearrangement uses TRBV3-1 (or the pseudogene TRBV3-2) and TRBJ2-1; tentative D call: TRBD1 (5 bases). The sample consisted of peripheral blood. The receptor was isolated from a woman between 35 and 50 years old with acute or convalescent COVID-19. CDR3 loop: CASSQAWGSFGDNEQFF. The CDR3 DNA sequence: TGTGCCAGCAGCCAAGCCTGGGGCAGTTTTGGGGACAATGAGCAGTTCTTC.